What follows is one TCR beta chain and its context. Its antigen remains unknown. Clones were sequenced by immunoSEQ multiplex PCR, and TCRdb holds only the in-frame ones, with some missing. The table has approximately 9,000 clones, over 70% seen once. The sample belongs to a study of neoadjuvant nivolumab and ipilimumab in lung cancer. Notes on the study in general: Resected tumors had greater TCR richness and clonality than uninvolved lung. From pretherapy to surgery, tumor richness and clonality rose with dual therapy.

Trimming cost V 6 bases and J 5 bases, with 8 bases left between them. The CDR3 has 12 amino acids. Germline V gene data show CDR1 as MDHEN and CDR2 as SYDVKM. The origin of this receptor is an adult with non-small cell lung cancer. The V and J genes are TRBV28 and TRBJ2-4; unclear D gene. Specimen: tumor tissue, collected after neoadjuvant nivolumab, alone or with ipilimumab, at or shortly before surgery. The CDR3 coding sequence is TGTGCCAGCAGCGGAAATGAAAACATTCAGTACTTC. This gives the protein CASSGNENIQYF.